This is a list of T cell receptor beta chains from one sample in a study of blood T cell repertoires in COVID-19. TCRdb's copy holds only in-frame clones and misses some; the assay was immunoSEQ multiplex PCR. The data show under 400,000 clones, with about 89% seen just once and 1.5% to 2% held by the top ten. Material for sequencing was PBMCs or T cells enriched from blood (not recorded which). These receptors were taken from a man aged 35 to 55 in a cohort exposed to, infected with or recovered from COVID-19 (not recorded which). Both conserved end residues are part of each CDR3. The D gene is left open where the match is weak. Where a row states a size, it is once, few, many or the class of an expanded clone; other rows omit it.

j_call,clone_size,v_call,d_call,cdr3_nt,cdr3_aa
TRBJ2-7,.,TRBV6-4,.,TGTGCCAGCAGTGACTCGAGAGCTGTGGAACCTGAGGGCGAGCAGTACTTC,CASSDSRAVEPEGEQYF
TRBJ1-5,.,TRBV19,TRBD1,TGTGCCAGTAGTCGAAGGAGGGGGCAGGGGGATCAGCCCCAGCATTTT,CASSRRRGQGDQPQHF
TRBJ1-2,.,TRBV27,TRBD1,TGTGCCAGCAGACCGGGACAGGGGGGATATGGCTACACCTTC,CASRPGQGGYGYTF
TRBJ2-6,.,TRBV10-3,.,TGTGCCATCGCTGGATCTGGCAGGGGCTCCTCTGGGGCCAACGTCCTGACTTTC,CAIAGSGRGSSGANVLTF
TRBJ2-2,.,TRBV27,.,TGTGCCAGCAGTTTTAACAGGGTTGTGTCCGGGGAGCTGTTTTTT,CASSFNRVVSGELFF
TRBJ1-1,few,TRBV15,TRBD1,TGTGCCACCAGCAGAAATGCCCAGGGGGCGGCCACTGAAGCTTTCTTT,CATSRNAQGAATEAFF
TRBJ1-2,.,TRBV2,TRBD1,TGTGCCAGCAGGGACAGGGGGCTCGTTGGCTACACCTTC,CASRDRGLVGYTF
TRBJ1-2,.,TRBV30,.,TGTGCCTGGAAGTACTTGTCCCACTCTAACTATGGCTACACCTTC,CAWKYLSHSNYGYTF
TRBJ2-3,.,TRBV30,TRBD2,TGTGCCTGGAGTGTACTTGCGGGAGTGCAGTATTTT,CAWSVLAGVQYF
TRBJ2-7,.,TRBV6-5,TRBD1,TGTGCCAGCAGTCAAAATGGTGGACAGGGCTACGAGCAGTACTTC,CASSQNGGQGYEQYF
TRBJ1-2,.,TRBV28,TRBD1,TGTGCCAGCAGTGCGATAGGGACAGCCTATGGCTACACCTTC,CASSAIGTAYGYTF
TRBJ2-1,.,TRBV5-1,.,TGCGCCAGCAGCTTTCTGAGCTCCTACAATGAGCAGTTCTTC,CASSFLSSYNEQFF
TRBJ1-2,once,TRBV7-9,TRBD1,TGTGCCAGCAGCCACGGGGACAGGGCTGTCTATGGCTACACCTTC,CASSHGDRAVYGYTF
TRBJ1-6,.,TRBV28,.,TGTGCCAGCATTTTTCGACCCGAGGGAAATTCACCCCTCCACTTT,CASIFRPEGNSPLHF
TRBJ1-4,.,TRBV10-3,.,TGTGCCATCAGCGGTGGGACAAGTGATAATGAAAAACTGTTTTTT,CAISGGTSDNEKLFF
TRBJ2-1,.,TRBV11-2,.,TGTGCCAGCAGCTTATTGGTGGCTGAGCAGTTCTTC,CASSLLVAEQFF
TRBJ1-1,.,TRBV7-8,TRBD1,TGTGCCAGCAGCTTAACTCAGGGGGTCACTGAAGCTTTCTTT,CASSLTQGVTEAFF
TRBJ2-3,.,TRBV7-6,TRBD2,TGTGCCAGCAGCTTAGCGGGAGGGCCAGCAGATACGCAGTATTTT,CASSLAGGPADTQYF
TRBJ1-5,.,TRBV10-3,TRBD1,TGTGCCAGTCAGGGGGCGTTTAGCAATCAGCCCCAGCATTTT,CASQGAFSNQPQHF
TRBJ1-1,.,TRBV7-3,.,TGTGCCAGCAGCTTAACTCCCGGGAGTGGGACTGAAGCTTTCTTT,CASSLTPGSGTEAFF
TRBJ1-6,once,TRBV6-6,.,TGTGCCAGCAGTATCAGGGGCACCCTCCACTTT,CASSIRGTLHF
TRBJ1-2,.,TRBV29-1,.,TGCAGCGTTGAAGATCCCCCAGGGTTGGACTATGGCTACACCTTC,CSVEDPPGLDYGYTF
TRBJ1-1,.,TRBV4-2,TRBD1,TGTGCCAGCAGCCAAGGGACAGGGGGGGTCACTGAAGCTTTCTTT,CASSQGTGGVTEAFF
TRBJ2-1,.,TRBV10-2,.,TGCGCCAGCAGTGATAGGCAGGGTAGGGATGAGCAGTTCTTC,CASSDRQGRDEQFF
TRBJ1-1,.,TRBV10-2,.,TGCGCCAGCAGTGAGGCGGTGAACACTGAAGCTTTCTTT,CASSEAVNTEAFF
TRBJ2-5,once,TRBV2,TRBD2,TGTGCCAGCAGGGAGAATGAGCGGGAGTGGTGGGAGACCCAGTACTTC,CASRENEREWWETQYF
TRBJ1-2,.,TRBV19,TRBD1,TGTGCCAGTAGTATCACGGGACAGGGGGCTGGCTATGGCTACACCTTC,CASSITGQGAGYGYTF
TRBJ2-5,.,TRBV27,TRBD2,TGTGCCAGCACACACGTTAGAGCGGGAGCACAAGAGACCCAGTACTTC,CASTHVRAGAQETQYF
TRBJ2-6,.,TRBV6-5,TRBD1,TGTGCCAGCAGTTACTCGGGACAGTCTGGGGCCAACGTCCTGACTTTC,CASSYSGQSGANVLTF
TRBJ1-1,.,TRBV7-7,.,TGTGCCAGCAGTGTCGACAGGTTGGCTGAAGCTTTCTTT,CASSVDRLAEAFF
TRBJ2-1,once,TRBV5-5,.,TGTGCCAGCAGCTCCTCGATAGCGTACAATAATGAGCAGTTCTTC,CASSSSIAYNNEQFF
TRBJ2-5,.,TRBV6-5,.,TGTGCCAGCAGCTGGGGCCGACAAGAGACCCAGTACTTC,CASSWGRQETQYF
TRBJ2-2,.,TRBV7-2,TRBD1,TGTGCCAGCAGCTTAGTGGCGACAGGGGGCGGTATAGCCGGGGAGCTGTTTTTT,CASSLVATGGGIAGELFF
TRBJ2-5,.,TRBV10-3,.,TGTGCCATCACGGACAGTAGAGAAGAGACCCAGTACTTC,CAITDSREETQYF
TRBJ2-7,.,TRBV15,TRBD2,TGTGCCACCAGCAGAGATAGCCTAGCGGGAGCCTACGAGCAGTACTTC,CATSRDSLAGAYEQYF
TRBJ1-1,.,TRBV28,TRBD1,TGTGCCAGCAGATCAGGGGGTGTGAACACTGAAGCTTTCTTT,CASRSGGVNTEAFF
TRBJ2-7,once,TRBV7-9,.,TGTGCCAGCAGTCAACGGCGTACGGGGTGGGAAGAGCAGTACTTC,CASSQRRTGWEEQYF
TRBJ1-1,once,TRBV7-9,.,TGTGCCAGCAGCTTGCGAGGGCAGAACACTGAAGCTTTCTTT,CASSLRGQNTEAFF
TRBJ1-2,.,TRBV28,.,TGTGCCAGCAGTTTATTCGGGGTGGGCTACACCTTC,CASSLFGVGYTF
TRBJ1-1,.,TRBV9,.,TGTGCCAGCAGCGGCCGACAGATGATGAACACTGAAGCTTTCTTT,CASSGRQMMNTEAFF
TRBJ2-3,.,TRBV28,TRBD2,TGTGCCAGCAGTTTTACTAGCGGGAGTGGTACAGATACGCAGTATTTT,CASSFTSGSGTDTQYF
TRBJ2-7,.,TRBV28,TRBD2,TGTGCCAGCAGTTGGACTAGCGAGACCTACGAGCAGTACTTC,CASSWTSETYEQYF